The clone carrying this T cell receptor (beta chain) was seen once. The data were produced by immunoSEQ multiplex PCR, yet TCRdb's version contains in-frame clones alone and is incomplete. This repertoire shows about 200,000 clones, roughly 88% found once; its top ten account for under 15%. Looked up from germline, CDR1 is SGHRS and CDR2 is YFSETQ. V shed 4 bases, J shed 4 bases, and the junction held 8 bases outside the gene matches. CDR3 length: 15 residues. The sample is drawn from a study of blood T cell repertoires in COVID-19. Study background: Acute-phase and convalescent COVID-19 samples originated in the United States, Italy and Spain. T cells, B-cell-depleted T cells, or PBMCs provided the cDNA or gDNA that served as material.

The sequence was collected from a human donor in a cohort sampled during active COVID-19. The chain couples TRBV5-1 to TRBJ1-1; 9 bases align to TRBD1. The source material was peripheral blood. Here the CDR3 reads CASSRVGQGSTEAFF. CDR3 DNA sequence: TGCGCCAGCAGCCGAGTTGGACAGGGGAGCACTGAAGCTTTCTTT. The full variable domain, completed using reference TRBV5-1 and TRBJ1-1, is KAGVTQTPRYLIKTRGQQVTLSCSPISGHRSVSWYQQTPGQGLQFLFEYFSETQRNKGNFPGRFSGRQFSNSRSEMNVSTLELGDSALYLCASSRVGQGSTEAFFGQGTRLTVV.